A single sample is the source of the 11 T cell receptor beta chains below, sequenced in a study of long-term antiretroviral therapy in people with HIV. Survey-level immunoSEQ v3.0 assays were run. Sequencing used immunoSEQ multiplex PCR; TCRdb keeps in-frame clones, though not all of them. The repertoire holds around 30,000 clones, with under 85% as singletons. The input for sequencing was unsorted PBMCs, taken 3 years after starting antiretroviral therapy. These receptors were collected from a man between 35 and 55 years old with HIV.

The rearrangement links TRBV2 to TRBJ2-7; D is unresolved. V was pared by 5 bases and J by 6 bases, with 8 bases between. This CDR3 contains 11 residues. Per the germline V gene, CDR1 is SNHLY and CDR2 is FYNNEI. The CDR3 protein is CASSFGGEQYF. The CDR3 region has the DNA TGTGCCAGCAGTTTTGGTGGCGAGCAGTACTTC.

The rearrangement uses TRBV27 and TRBJ2-1; the match to TRBD1 covers 10 bases. J gave up 9 bases and V 7 bases, and 15 bases lay outside the gene matches. The CDR3 consists of 16 residues. Germline values: CDR1 MNHEY, CDR2 SMNVEV (reference sequence). DNA of the CDR3: TGTGCCAGCACCCCGCTCCTGGGACAGGGGCTTGGTGAGCAGTTCTTC. Translation: CASTPLLGQGLGEQFF.

This sequence joins TRBV30 and TRBJ1-2; tentatively, D is TRBD1 (6 bases). The CDR3 is made up of 13 amino acids. CDR1 GTSNPN and CDR2 SVGIG come from the germline V gene (reference sequence). V gave up 3 bases and J gave up 4 bases, with 12 bases separating them. CDR3: CAWREGGGYGYTF. The CDR3, as DNA: TGTGCCTGGAGGGAAGGGGGTGGCTATGGCTACACCTTC.

The rearrangement joins TRBV10-3 to TRBJ1-2; perhaps TRBD1 as D (6 bases). V lost 0 bases and J lost 8, with 16 bases in between. The germline CDR1 and CDR2 sequences are ENHRY and SYGVKD. CDR3 size: 15 residues. The CDR3 nucleotides read TGTGCCATCAGTGAGTCTGGGGGGCCCTGGGACGGCTACACCTTC. It is translated as CAISESGGPWDGYTF.

The V gene is TRBV5-8, the J gene TRBJ1-2; 8 nucleotides agree with TRBD1. The trim removed 4 bases at V and 11 bases at J, leaving 16 bases unmatched. The CDR3 is 15 amino acids. The germline CDR1 and CDR2 sequences are SGHTS and YDEGEE. The CDR3 region is CASSVADRVDMAYTF. As DNA, the CDR3 is TGTGCCAGCAGCGTGGCGGACAGGGTCGACATGGCTTACACCTTC.

The gene calls are TRBV4-1 and TRBJ1-1; TRBD1 is a possible D gene (5 bases). Germline values: CDR1 MGHRA, CDR2 YSYEKL. The CDR3 has 16 residues. The V end lost 4 bases, the J end lost 0 bases, and 15 bases lay between the germline ends. In DNA form, the CDR3 reads TGCGCCAGCAGCCTCTCAATAGGGACGATGAACACTGAAGCTTTCTTT. This translates into CASSLSIGTMNTEAFF.

The chain is built from TRBV30 and TRBJ2-1, with 8 positions matching TRBD2. J gave up 0 bases and V 0 bases, and 4 bases lay outside the gene matches. This CDR3 is built from 16 residues. Per germline, CDR1 GTSNPN and CDR2 SVGIG (reference sequence). The CDR3, as DNA: TGTGCCTGGAGTGTACGAAGCGGGAGCTCCTACAATGAGCAGTTCTTC. Translating gives CAWSVRSGSSYNEQFF. Full variable domain (remainder filled in from reference TRBV30 and TRBJ2-1): SQTIHQWPATLVQPVGSPLSLECTVEGTSNPNLYWYRQAAGRGLQLLFYSVGIGQISSEVPQNLSASRPQDRQFILSSKKLLLSDSGFYLCAWSVRSGSSYNEQFFGPGTRLTVL.

This chain links TRBV29-1 with TRBJ2-2, with TRBD2 matching over 9 bases. The CDR3 is made up of 17 amino acids. Trimming cost V 0 bases and J 5 bases; bases outside gene matches: 10. Germline CDR1 and CDR2: SQVTM and ANQGSEA. CDR3 sequence reads: CSVEDRAGGGVTGELFF. The CDR3 DNA sequence: TGCAGCGTTGAAGATCGGGCGGGAGGGGGCGTAACCGGGGAGCTGTTTTTT.

The chain links TRBV27 to TRBJ2-1; D gene unclear. Germline V gene lookup returns CDR1 MNHEY and CDR2 SMNVEV (reference sequence). Trimming cost V 0 bases and J 5 bases, with 2 bases left between them. There are 12 residues in the CDR3. CDR3 bases: TGTGCCAGCAGTTTATCTCACAATGAGCAGTTCTTC. It specifies CASSLSHNEQFF.

The J gene is TRBJ2-3, the V gene TRBV30; no clear D gene. V was clipped by 1 base and J by 4 bases, with 3 bases between them. Per germline, CDR1 GTSNPN and CDR2 SVGIG (reference sequence). This CDR3 has 11 residues. CDR3 residues: CAWSGPDTQYF. The CDR3 nucleotides are TGTGCCTGGAGTGGGCCAGATACGCAGTATTTT.

The gene calls are TRBV10-2 and TRBJ2-7; D unclear. Germline V gene lookup returns CDR1 WSHSY and CDR2 SAAADI. The CDR3 has 11 amino acids. The V and J ends lost 3 bases and 4 bases respectively, with 4 bases between them. DNA for the CDR3: TGCGCCAGCAGTGAAGGTTACGAGCAGTACTTC. It codes for CASSEGYEQYF.